The 13 T cell receptor beta chains in this list originate from one sample, sequenced in a study of cytomegalovirus exposure and HLA in healthy donors. TCRdb's copy holds only in-frame clones and misses some; the assay was immunoSEQ multiplex PCR. Among 100,000 to 150,000 clones listed, over 90% were seen once. Sequenced input: PBMCs. These receptors all stem from a woman aged 18-29 years in good health and CMV-seronegative.

The CDR3 sequence: CASSFRLAGAYTGELFF. The CDR3, as DNA: TGTGCCAGCAGCTTTCGACTAGCGGGAGCTTACACCGGGGAGCTGTTTTTT. This rearrangement joins TRBV5-6 to TRBJ2-2; the match to TRBD2 covers 12 bases. Germline V CDR1 and CDR2: SGHDT, YYEEEE. With 2 bases clipped from V and 3 bases from J, the junction kept 5 bases outside the gene matches. The CDR3 is made up of 17 amino acids.

The gene calls are TRBV10-3 and TRBJ2-2; TRBD1 is a possible D gene (5 bases). The CDR3 is 17 residues long. The germline gives CDR1 ENHRY, CDR2 SYGVKD. V was trimmed by 10 bases and J by 0 bases, leaving 21 bases between them. CDR3 coding DNA: TGTGCCACCTCTCCCTACCCCACAGGAGCGAACACCGGGGAGCTGTTTTTT. Protein product: CATSPYPTGANTGELFF.

The V call is TRBV2, the J call TRBJ2-4, with 11 bases matching TRBD2. The CDR3 loop spans 12 amino acids. Trimming at V came to 8 bases and at J to 9 bases, leaving 3 bases not matched to a gene. The germline V gene has CDR1 SNHLY and CDR2 FYNNEI. The CDR3 protein is CASELAGAIQYF. The CDR3 DNA is TGTGCCAGCGAACTAGCGGGGGCCATTCAGTACTTC.

Only a few counts were recorded for this clone. The rearrangement joins TRBV7-2 to TRBJ2-7; D is ambiguous. Germline lookup yields CDR1 SGHTA and CDR2 FQGNSA. The germline V and J ends were trimmed by 5 bases and 0 bases, with 14 bases remaining between them. The CDR3 runs to 15 residues. The DNA for the CDR3 is TGTGCCAGCAGCCCACAAGCTCGGAGCTCCTACGAGCAGTACTTC. It codes for CASSPQARSSYEQYF.

The table lists this clone with a count of one. This chain joins TRBV7-8 and TRBJ2-7; D is possibly TRBD2 (6 bases). The CDR3 sequence is 15 residues long. V was clipped by 4 bases and J by 4 bases, with 17 bases between them. Germline CDR1 is SGHVS and CDR2 is FQNEAQ. Here the CDR3 reads CASSSRGGYGYEQYF. In DNA, the CDR3 is TGTGCCAGCAGCTCGCGGGGTGGGTATGGTTACGAGCAGTACTTC.

The chain uses TRBV29-1 and TRBJ2-6; 12 nucleotides line up with TRBD2. CDR1 is SQVTM and CDR2 is ANQGSEA in the germline V gene. The CDR3 is made up of 16 amino acids. Trimming took 4 bases from V and 2 from J; bases not matched to a gene: 3. The CDR3 DNA reads as TGCAGCGTTGGGACTAGCGGGGCGCCTGGGGCCAACGTCCTGACTTTC. Its protein product is CSVGTSGAPGANVLTF.

The V call is TRBV19, the J call TRBJ2-7; TRBD2 matches 9 bases. With 5 bases clipped from V and 2 bases from J, the junction kept 4 bases outside the gene matches. CDR1 LNHDA and CDR2 SQIVND come from the germline V gene (reference sequence). The CDR3 sequence is 14 residues long. CDR3 loop: CASSPSGVAYEQYF. The CDR3 DNA is TGTGCCAGTAGTCCTAGCGGGGTTGCCTACGAGCAGTACTTC.

J is TRBJ2-7 and V is TRBV5-1; 7 bases map to TRBD2. V lost 2 bases to trimming and J lost 2 bases; unmatched junction nucleotides: 19. Germline assignment: CDR1 SGHRS and CDR2 YFSETQ. The CDR3 contains 19 residues. The chain's CDR3 is CASSFLGMASGGATYEQYF. The CDR3 nucleotides are TGCGCCAGCAGCTTCTTAGGTATGGCTAGCGGAGGGGCCACCTACGAGCAGTACTTC.

V gene TRBV28 combines with J gene TRBJ2-1; 13 bases are a match to TRBD2. Losses at the gene ends were 2 bases for V and 2 bases for J; bases not matched to a gene: 12. Germline-derived CDR1 and CDR2 are MDHEN and SYDVKM. The CDR3 is 20 amino acids. The CDR3 DNA is TGTGCCAGCAGTTTAAAGGGACTAGCGGGACGAGTGGGAACCTACAATGAGCAGTTCTTC. Its protein product is CASSLKGLAGRVGTYNEQFF.

This chain links TRBV30 with TRBJ1-5; D unresolved. The CDR3 has 13 amino acids. The ends were cut back, 2 bases at V and 7 bases at J, with 12 bases in the middle. The germline V gene has CDR1 GTSNPN and CDR2 SVGIG (reference sequence). The CDR3 protein is CAWSWEGEQPQHF. In DNA, the CDR3 is TGTGCCTGGAGTTGGGAGGGAGAACAGCCCCAGCATTTT. The full variable domain, its missing parts supplied by reference TRBV30 and TRBJ1-5, is SQTIHQWPATLVQPVGSPLSLECTVEGTSNPNLYWYRQAAGRGLQLLFYSVGIGQISSEVPQNLSASRPQDRQFILSSKKLLLSDSGFYLCAWSWEGEQPQHFGDGTRLSIL.

This chain links TRBV5-1 with TRBJ1-1; 8 bases map to TRBD1. Unmatched junction bases numbered 6, after V lost 4 bases and J lost 4 bases. Germline V lookup: CDR1 SGHRS, CDR2 YFSETQ. The CDR3 consists of 14 residues. CDR3 loop: CASSPGQGSTEAFF. The CDR3 DNA reads as TGCGCCAGCAGCCCCGGACAGGGTAGCACTGAAGCTTTCTTT.

CDR3 DNA sequence: TGTGCCAGCAGTCAAGATCAGTACAATGAGCAGTTCTTC. It yields the protein CASSQDQYNEQFF. This chain connects TRBV27 to TRBJ2-1, with D uncertain. Germline V gene lookup returns CDR1 MNHEY and CDR2 SMNVEV (reference sequence). The ends were cut back, 5 bases at V and 4 bases at J, with 9 bases in the middle. The CDR3 loop spans 13 amino acids.

This clone has just one count. The V call is TRBV6-5, the J call TRBJ2-1, with 9 bases aligning to TRBD1. The CDR3 is 15 residues long. With 6 bases clipped from V and 8 bases from J, the junction kept 11 bases outside the gene matches. The germline V gene has CDR1 MNHEY and CDR2 SVGAGI. Here the CDR3 DNA reads TGTGCCAGCAGCCCTCGGGACAGGGAAGTCGATGAGCAGTTCTTC. It specifies CASSPRDREVDEQFF.